The next 13 T cell receptor beta chains were all read from a single sample in a study of cytomegalovirus exposure and HLA in healthy donors. A multiplex PCR was run with 60 Vbeta primers and 13 Jbeta primers. The method was immunoSEQ multiplex PCR; TCRdb's version includes in-frame clones alone and lacks a portion of them. The sample contains 150,000 or so clones, 70% to 90% of which appear only once. Sequenced input: PBMCs. The origin of the receptors is a man between 18 and 35 years old in good health and CMV-seropositive.

This clone has just a few counts. The chain combines TRBV27 with TRBJ1-4, with D possibly matching TRBD1 (5 bases). V dropped 3 bases and J dropped 5 bases, with 10 bases sitting between them. The CDR3 has 14 residues. CDR1 is MNHEY, CDR2 SMNVEV, per germline (reference sequence). CDR3 sequence (DNA): TGTGCCAGCAGTTTGGGGCGCCAAAATGAAAAACTGTTTTTT. Its translation: CASSLGRQNEKLFF. The variable domain in full, with the rest retrieved from reference TRBV27 and TRBJ1-4, is EAQVTQNPRYLITVTGKKLTVTCSQNMNHEYMSWYRQDPGLGLRQIYYSMNVEVTDKGDVPEGYKVSRKEKRNFPLILESPSPNQTSLYFCASSLGRQNEKLFFGSGTQLSVL.

On this clone: The sample holds other DNA sequences that translate to the same CDR3. The J gene is TRBJ2-3, the V gene TRBV4-3, with D tentatively TRBD2 (6 bases). The CDR3 is 13 amino acids. CDR1 LGHNA and CDR2 YSLEER come from the germline V gene. V was clipped by 3 bases and J by 3 bases, with 7 bases between them. CDR3 bases: TGCGCCAGCAGCCAGAGCGGGACAGATACGCAGTATTTT. This codes for CASSQSGTDTQYF.

The J gene is TRBJ2-5, the V gene TRBV5-4, with 13 bases fitting TRBD2. Germline V gene lookup returns CDR1 SGHNT and CDR2 YYREEE (reference sequence). The CDR3 sequence is 17 residues long. The V gene end was trimmed by 4 bases and the J gene end by 4 bases; junction bases not matched to a gene: 10. The CDR3 loop is CASSESTSGGATETQYF. Here the CDR3 DNA reads TGTGCCAGCAGCGAATCAACTAGCGGGGGGGCCACAGAGACCCAGTACTTC.

CDR3 coding DNA: TGCAGCGCCGGGACAGGGTATGAAAAACTGTTTTTT. Amino acids: CSAGTGYEKLFF. The chain carries TRBV29-1 and TRBJ1-4; 9 bases map to TRBD1. The length of the CDR3 is 12 residues. CDR1 is SQVTM, CDR2 ANQGSEA, per germline. V lost 7 bases to trimming and J lost 6 bases; unmatched junction nucleotides: 3.

As for this clone: One end of the junction does not line up with germline, which may come from a read error. This chain uses TRBV9 with TRBJ1-1; D is perhaps TRBD1 (6 bases). Germline values: CDR1 SGDLS, CDR2 YYNGEE. The CDR3 has 14 amino acids. CDR3 region: CASSGNQGPLIEGF. For the CDR3, the DNA is TGTGCCAGCAGCGGGAATCAGGGGCCACTAATCGAGGGATTT.

This rearrangement joins TRBV11-2 to TRBJ2-5, with 8 bases fitting TRBD2. Germline V CDR1 and CDR2: SGHAT, FQNNGV. The CDR3 totals 16 residues. Trimming took 1 base from V and 4 from J; bases not matched to a gene: 8. The CDR3 spells CASSLVPGGPGETQYF. The CDR3 region has the DNA TGTGCCAGCAGCTTAGTGCCGGGGGGGCCTGGAGAGACCCAGTACTTC.

This chain joins TRBV30 and TRBJ1-1, with D maybe TRBD1 (6 bases). V was clipped by 2 bases and J by 0 bases, with 7 bases between them. The CDR3 loop spans 13 amino acids. Germline CDR1 reads GTSNPN; CDR2 reads SVGIG (reference sequence). CDR3 loop: CAWSQGLNTEAFF. The CDR3 DNA reads as TGTGCCTGGAGTCAGGGGCTGAACACTGAAGCTTTCTTT.

The chain carries TRBV4-3 and TRBJ2-4; D is possibly TRBD1 (6 bases). The germline V gene encodes CDR1 LGHNA and CDR2 YSLEER. The CDR3 extends over 17 amino acids. The V end lost 2 bases, the J end lost 8 bases, and 22 bases lay between the germline ends. The CDR3 region is CASSQTLQRGMGDIQYF. CDR3 in DNA: TGCGCCAGCAGCCAAACTTTGCAGAGGGGGATGGGGGACATTCAGTACTTC.

The chain employs TRBV7-2 and TRBJ1-3; TRBD1 is a possible D gene (5 bases). CDR1 is SGHTA and CDR2 is FQGNSA in the germline V gene. The V end lost 2 bases, the J end lost 2 bases, and 10 bases lay between the germline ends. The CDR3 has 15 amino acids. CDR3 DNA: TGTGCCAGCAGCTTAAATCAAGGGGCTGGAAACACCATATATTTT. Translating gives CASSLNQGAGNTIYF.

This rearrangement joins TRBV6-6 to TRBJ2-3, with 7 bases identical to TRBD2. The CDR3 is made up of 15 amino acids. Germline CDR1 is MNHNY and CDR2 is SVGAGI (reference sequence). V lost 6 bases and J lost 4; bases outside the gene matches: 10. The CDR3 region is CASSTGPSGSDTQYF. In nucleotides, the CDR3 is TGTGCCAGCAGCACCGGGCCTAGCGGATCAGATACGCAGTATTTT.

On this clone: Within the sample, other DNA sequences also encode this same CDR3. The rearrangement joins TRBV7-9 to TRBJ1-1; D is uncertain. Germline V CDR1 and CDR2: SEHNR, FQNEAQ (reference sequence). Trimming pared 1 base from V and 4 bases from J, leaving 4 bases between. The CDR3 is 12 amino acids. The CDR3 loop is CASSLGATEAFF. CDR3 nucleotides: TGTGCCAGCAGCTTAGGGGCCACTGAAGCTTTCTTT.

This chain joins TRBV7-9 and TRBJ2-1, with 7 positions matching TRBD2. This CDR3 comprises 13 residues. V lost 5 bases, J lost 10 bases, and 8 bases stayed unmatched. Germline CDR1 is SEHNR and CDR2 is FQNEAQ (reference sequence). This chain's CDR3 is CASSHATSEEQFF. The DNA of the CDR3 is TGTGCCAGCAGCCACGCCACTAGCGAAGAGCAGTTCTTC.

This chain joins TRBV7-9 and TRBJ1-2; 8 bases are a match to TRBD1. The CDR3 is made up of 16 amino acids. Trimming cost V 4 bases and J 4 bases; bases outside gene matches: 11. CDR1 SEHNR and CDR2 FQNEAQ come from the germline V gene (reference sequence). The CDR3 is CASSSQLTGAGYGYTF. Written as DNA, the CDR3 is TGTGCCAGCAGCTCGCAATTGACAGGGGCTGGCTATGGCTACACCTTC.